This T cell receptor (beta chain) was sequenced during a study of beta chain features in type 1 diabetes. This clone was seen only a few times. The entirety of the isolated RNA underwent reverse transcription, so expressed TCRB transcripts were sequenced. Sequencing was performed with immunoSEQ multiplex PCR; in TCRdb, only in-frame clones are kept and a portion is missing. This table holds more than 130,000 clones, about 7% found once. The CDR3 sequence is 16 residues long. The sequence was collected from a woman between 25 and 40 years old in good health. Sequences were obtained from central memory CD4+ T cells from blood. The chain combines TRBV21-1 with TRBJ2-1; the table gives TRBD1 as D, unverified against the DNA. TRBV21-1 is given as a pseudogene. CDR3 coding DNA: TGTGCCAGCAGCAATTTCTTGACAGGGCACTACAATGAGCAGTTCTTC. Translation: CASSNFLTGHYNEQFF.